This paragraph reports one T cell receptor (beta chain). The repertoire was sequenced with immunoSEQ multiplex PCR; TCRdb's copy has only in-frame clones and lacks some. This table has approximately 94,000 clones, about nine tenths appearing once. This sample stems from a study of control samples from healthy donors and cancer patients. The CDR3 sequence is 15 residues long. CDR1 is SGHRS and CDR2 is YFSETQ in the germline V gene. V lost 0 bases and J 4 bases, leaving 11 bases between the germline ends. Sequenced input: blood. The rearrangement joins TRBV5-1 to TRBJ2-1; possible D gene TRBD2, 5 bases. This TCR derives from a woman in her 30s in good health. The CDR3 region has the DNA TGCGCCAGCAGCTTGGAAAACGGACTTTACAATGAGCAGTTCTTC. It is translated as CASSLENGLYNEQFF.